The present entry profiles one T cell receptor beta chain with its context. The target of this receptor is not known. No base quality information exists; no much larger clone differs at one position. These data belong to a study of blood T cell repertoires in COVID-19 (dated by TCRdb to 2018 to 2021). With respect to the entire study: The collaborator samples originated in the United States, Italy and Spain and spanned the acute and convalescent phases of COVID-19. HLA class I and class II types, where available, came from metadata supplied by the sample provider rather than from assay-based typing. The prospective study material was composed of cDNA or gDNA derived from T cells, B-cell-depleted T cells, or PBMCs. The samples were drawn from two sources: the first 160 participants of the ongoing ImmuneRACE study, and 950 to 1,500 subjects contributed by 6 global collaborators. A de-identified subject ID, COVID-19 status, age in years and sex were almost always included in the sample metadata. The repertoires were released in a freely available public database meant as a resource for research on the immune response to SARS-CoV-2. Subjects who had been exposed to COVID-19, were actively infected with it, or had recovered from it provided the deeply sampled blood TCRbeta repertoires that made up the dataset. Paper-wide results and their limitations: The amount of clinical and demographic metadata varied by source and participant and was provided uncurated.

Enrolling through a virtual design, the prospective study's participants ranged in age from roughly 18 to 95 years and lived across some 23 United States geographic areas. To assign participants to cohorts, the prospective study relied on clinical history that participants themselves reported in a screening survey and a study questionnaire. Recovered participants in ImmuneRACE Cohort 3 were defined as having two consecutive negative NP/OP PCR tests, clearance from a healthcare professional, or resolution of symptoms. Mobile phlebotomists in the prospective study collected whole blood, serum and a nasopharyngeal or oropharyngeal swab from every participant. Over a roughly 2-month period, participants in the prospective study had the option of providing additional blood draws and questionnaires. Blood samples from the prospective study were shipped frozen or at room temperature prior to DNA extraction.

The CDR3 has 14 amino acids, counting the end cysteine and phenylalanine. CDR3 DNA only is kept here, 42 bases in frame from base 1. The germline V gene (reference sequence) sets CDR1 to SEHNR and CDR2 to FQNEAQ. V loses 1 base of germline sequence and J loses 5 bases, and the interval between the two ends is 11 bases. TCRbeta CDR3 regions were amplified from genomic DNA using the immunoSEQ Assay, a bias-controlled multiplex PCR. Processing in the source paper ran as follows. Nucleated cell counts per sample were estimated from amplification of reference gene primers within the assay. To quantify the absolute abundance of each unique TCRbeta CDR3 rearrangement, sequence reads were collapsed and filtered. Productive Simpson clonality was computed per sample as the square root of Simpson's diversity index over productive rearrangements. TCRdb retrieved this table from immuneACCESS and kept in-frame rearrangements only. Not all clones are present; in checked studies, unresolved V genes account for under half, and no reason is known for the remainder. V, J and clone size were drawn from that table, and D and trimming were deduced from the DNA. The sample contains some 140,000 clones, roughly 83% of them found a single time. Over 9% of the sample comes from the top ten.

This sequence was found in a man aged 45 to 65 who had recovered from COVID-19. The chain is made from TRBV7-9 and TRBJ1-1, with an unclear D gene assignment. The sequenced material came from PBMCs or T cells enriched from blood (not recorded which). The DNA reads as follows: TGTGCCAGCAGCTTAGTCCACCTCAGTACTGAAGCTTTCTTT. Its product reads: CASSLVHLSTEAFF.